This T cell receptor beta chain was retrieved from a study of tumor-infiltrating lymphocytes in localized non-small cell lung cancer. Study-wide background: Some samples were collected after neoadjuvant chemotherapy; smokers, never-smokers and several histologies were included. Study-wide points: Not all patients were TCR sequenced, owing to tissue quantity.

As for this clone: Antigen: not known.

Germline CDR1 reads SGHTA; CDR2 reads FQGNSA. This CDR3 has 14 residues. Trimming at V came to 8 bases and at J to 1 base, leaving 0 bases not matched to a gene. Measured with immunoSEQ multiplex PCR; TCRdb has only the in-frame clones, and not every one. The sample lists 17,000 or so clones, under 80% occurring once. Sequencing input: lung tumor tissue. The clonotype originates from a human donor with non-small cell lung cancer. The chain uses TRBV7-2 and TRBJ2-6, with 9 positions matching TRBD1. DNA for the CDR3: TGTGCCAGCGGGACAGGGTCTGGGGCCAACGTCCTGACTTTC. Translated, it gives CASGTGSGANVLTF.